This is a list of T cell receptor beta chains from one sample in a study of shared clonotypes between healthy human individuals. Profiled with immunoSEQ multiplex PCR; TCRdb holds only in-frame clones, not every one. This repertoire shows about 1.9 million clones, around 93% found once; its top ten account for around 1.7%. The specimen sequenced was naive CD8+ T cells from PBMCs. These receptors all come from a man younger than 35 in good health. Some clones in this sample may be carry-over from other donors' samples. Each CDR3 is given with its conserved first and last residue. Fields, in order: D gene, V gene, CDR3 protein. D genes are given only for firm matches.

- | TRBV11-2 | CASSTATDTQYF
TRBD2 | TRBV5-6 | CASSPWTSGRAKNIQYF
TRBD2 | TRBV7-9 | CASSLGPSGGQFF
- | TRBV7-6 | CASSYSRELSTDTQYF
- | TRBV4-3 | CASSQSRLRPYEQYF
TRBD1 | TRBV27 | CASSLSRDRVDQPQHF
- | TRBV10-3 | CAISPRTGTYEQYF
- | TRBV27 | CASRYRVGVTEAFF
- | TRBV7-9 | CASSPPDRITDTQYF
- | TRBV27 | CASSERPSSYEQYF
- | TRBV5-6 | CASSSGGTEAFF
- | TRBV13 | CASSLGLDGANVLTF
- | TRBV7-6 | CASSLVVGGRNNEQFF
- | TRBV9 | CASSVPPLGEQFF
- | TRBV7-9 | CASSSNTRERETQYF
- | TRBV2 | CASSEFDSSYEQYF
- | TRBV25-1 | CASSEWGQGGYTF
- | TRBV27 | CASSLRRNYNEQFF
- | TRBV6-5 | CATADVVSYEQYF
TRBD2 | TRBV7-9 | CASSQGIAGVQSTQYF
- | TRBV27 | CASSLTLQETQYF
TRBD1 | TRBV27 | CASRDRGFSNQPQHF
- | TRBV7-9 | CATRATEAFF
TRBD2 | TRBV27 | CASSSPGLASGELFF
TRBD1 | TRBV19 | CASSIDRQGYNEQFF
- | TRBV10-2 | CASSERGGTEAFF
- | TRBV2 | CASRQGSGEQYF
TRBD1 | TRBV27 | CASRPDRGREQPQHF
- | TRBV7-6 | CASSLAEGRYGYTF
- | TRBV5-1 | CASSLGWRENTGELFF
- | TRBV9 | CASSVASFGTYNEQFF